These 3 T cell receptor beta chains were sequenced from one sample in a study of CD8 T cells in Susac syndrome. With random hexamers, about 0.5 to 1 ug RNA was reverse transcribed. TCRdb reprocessed the immunoSEQ multiplex PCR reads with MiXCR, giving one entry per CDR3 protein. The profile covers around 120,000 distinct CDR3 sequences, with roughly 94% appearing a single time and around 0.12% taken by the ten largest. Sequencing was done on a sample of CD4+ T cells from PBMCs. The receptor source for this set is a human donor with multiple sclerosis.

This chain joins TRBV7-2 and TRBJ1-5; D gene unclear. V lost 0 bases and J 7 bases, leaving 7 bases between the germline ends. The CDR3 has 13 amino acids. Germline CDR1 and CDR2: SGHTA and FQGNSA. The CDR3 DNA is TGTGCCAGCAGCTTAGCTGTGCTCCAGCCCCAGCATTTT. Translated: CASSLAVLQPQHF. The full variable domain, in which reference TRBV7-2 and TRBJ1-5 provide the parts outside the CDR3, is GAGVSQSPSNKVTEKGKDVELRCDPISGHTALYWYRQSLGQGLEFLIYFQGNSAPDKSGLPSDRFSAERTGGSVSTLTIQRTQQEDSAVYLCASSLAVLQPQHFGDGTRLSIL.

The chain carries TRBV29-1 and TRBJ1-2; 7 bases are a match to TRBD1. The CDR3 is 13 residues long. Losses at the gene ends were 5 bases for V and 5 bases for J; bases not matched to a gene: 8. Germline CDR1 and CDR2: SQVTM and ANQGSEA. The CDR3 region has the DNA TGCAGCGTTATACCCGGGACAGCTTATGGCTACACCTTC. This encodes CSVIPGTAYGYTF. Variable domain in full (rest from reference TRBV29-1 and TRBJ1-2): SAVISQKPSRDICQRGTSLTIQCQVDSQVTMMFWYRQQPGQSLTLIATANQGSEATYESGFVIDKFPISRPNLTFSTLTVSNMSPEDSSIYLCSVIPGTAYGYTFGSGTRLTVV.

V is TRBV24-1 and J is TRBJ2-7; D not resolved. The V and J ends lost 1 base and 1 base respectively, with 7 bases between them. Germline V lookup: CDR1 KGHDR, CDR2 SFDVKD. This CDR3 contains 14 residues. In DNA, the CDR3 is TGTGCCACCAGTGATTTTCCCAGTTCCTACGAGCAGTACTTC. This sequence encodes CATSDFPSSYEQYF.